This T cell receptor (beta chain) was retrieved from a study of blood T cell repertoires in COVID-19. Study as a whole: Collection of acute and convalescent COVID-19 samples took place in the United States, Italy and Spain. Nucleic acid was either cDNA or gDNA, and it came from T cells, B-cell-depleted T cells, or PBMCs.

As originally analysed: Estimated nucleated cell counts came from reference gene primer amplification. Assay used: immunoSEQ multiplex PCR; TCRdb lists only in-frame clones, some missing. That table supplies the V and J calls and clone size; D and trimming were determined from the DNA. The sample includes about 29,000 clones, about nine tenths of them seen just once. Trimming cost V 4 bases and J 4 bases; bases outside gene matches: 5. CDR3 size: 14 residues. Germline-derived CDR1 and CDR2 are SGHDN and FVKESK. This receptor was identified in a human donor with active COVID-19. The donor label of this sample is uncertain. The J gene is TRBJ1-1, the V gene TRBV14; 8 nucleotides agree with TRBD1. Sequencing was performed on peripheral blood. The CDR3 sequence is CASSPDREGTEAFF. The CDR3 DNA sequence: TGTGCCAGCAGCCCGGACAGGGAGGGCACTGAAGCTTTCTTT.